One sample yielded the 22 T cell receptor beta chains listed below, sequenced in a study of metastatic and nonmetastatic thyroid tumors. Using MiXCR, TCRdb re-called clones from the PCR reads. The sample includes 30,000 or so clones, around 30% of them seen just once. Thyroid surgery was preceded by no treatment in any patient. Specimen: blood. These receptors were collected from a female donor with papillary thyroid cancer or a benign thyroid nodule (not recorded which). Some clones in this sample may be carry-over from other donors' samples.

This clone was counted only a few times. The V call is TRBV6-1, the J call TRBJ2-7; weak D call: TRBD2 (6 bases). Germline V lookup: CDR1 MNHNS, CDR2 SASEGT. The CDR3 consists of 14 residues. Trimming left V 1 base short and J 2 bases short, with 9 bases between. The CDR3 sequence is CASSEVADAYEQYF. The CDR3 DNA follows: TGTGCCAGCAGTGAAGTAGCGGACGCCTACGAGCAGTACTTC.

In its sample, this clone was seen many times. The J gene is TRBJ2-1, the V gene TRBV9; D is unclear. Germline CDR1 reads SGDLS; CDR2 reads YYNGEE. The CDR3 has 14 amino acids. V shed 6 bases and J shed 6 bases, with 16 bases lying between them. CDR3 protein: CASTTEEMGNEQFF. The CDR3 nucleotides are TGTGCCAGCACCACCGAAGAGATGGGCAATGAGCAGTTCTTC.

This clone was counted at least ten times. V and J are TRBV25-1 and TRBJ2-7; D ambiguous. Germline CDR1 and CDR2: MGHDK and SYGVNS. This CDR3 spans 13 amino acids. V lost 3 bases and J lost 3, with 9 bases in between. The CDR3 is CASSDSTIYEQYF. The CDR3 DNA reads TGTGCCAGCAGTGATAGTACGATCTACGAGCAGTACTTC.

This clone was found a few times. The chain combines TRBV6-4 with TRBJ2-2, with no clear D. The germline gives CDR1 MRHNA, CDR2 SNTAGT. The CDR3 contains 17 residues. V shed 6 bases and J shed 0 bases, with 17 bases lying between them. CDR3 amino acids: CASSRFATCSNTGELFF. The CDR3 DNA follows: TGTGCCAGCAGCCGATTTGCGACATGTTCGAACACCGGGGAGCTGTTTTTT.

CDR3 sequence (DNA): TGTGCCAGCAGTTACGCCAGGATCGAGACCCAGTACTTC. Its translation: CASSYARIETQYF. V gene TRBV6-8 combines with J gene TRBJ2-5; no firm D call. The V and J ends lost 2 bases and 5 bases respectively, with 9 bases between them. CDR1 and CDR2 from the germline V gene are MNHGY and SAAAGT. There are 13 residues in the CDR3.

Remarks on this clone: A read error may be the cause here, since a much bigger clone is one base away. The V and J genes are TRBV9 and TRBJ2-5, with D uncertain. Germline loops: CDR1 SGDLS, CDR2 YYNGEE. The germline V and J ends were trimmed by 0 bases and 5 bases, with 11 bases remaining between them. CDR3 length: 14 amino acids. Here the CDR3 DNA reads TGTGCCAGCAGCGTAGCCGTGGATACCGAGACCCAGTACTTC. Amino acid sequence: CASSVAVDTETQYF. Full variable domain (missing parts from reference TRBV9 and TRBJ2-5): DSGVTQTPKHLITATGQRVTLRCSPRSGDLSVYWYQQSLDQGLQFLIQYYNGEERAKGNILERFSAQQFPDLHSELNLSSLELGDSALYFCASSVAVDTETQYFGPGTRLLVL.

This clone came up many times. The V and J genes are TRBV19 and TRBJ1-1, with unresolved D. V was pared by 3 bases and J by 6 bases, with 14 bases between. The length of the CDR3 is 14 residues. CDR1 LNHDA and CDR2 SQIVND come from the germline V gene (reference sequence). This chain's CDR3 is CASSIGSNDAEAFF. DNA for the CDR3: TGTGCCAGTAGTATCGGCAGTAACGACGCTGAAGCTTTCTTT.

As regards this clone: The junction shows a germline mismatch at one end, possibly a read error. The gene calls are TRBV20-1 and TRBJ2-1; D ambiguous. There are 12 residues in the CDR3. CDR1 is DFQATT and CDR2 is SNEGSKA in the germline V gene (reference sequence). The CDR3 DNA reads TGCAGTGCTACGGTGCTCTACAGTGAGCAGTTCTTC. Translating it yields CSATVLYSEQFF.

This chain uses TRBV5-1 with TRBJ1-2, with TRBD1 as a possible D gene (5 bases). From germline, CDR1 is SGHRS and CDR2 YFSETQ. Trimming cost V 5 bases and J 5 bases, with 19 bases left between them. The CDR3 is 15 residues long. The CDR3 region is CASSRQGGVGYGYTF. The CDR3, as DNA: TGCGCCAGCAGTCGTCAGGGAGGCGTTGGGTATGGCTACACCTTC.

This clone is categorized as large. The genes are TRBV5-1 and TRBJ2-1; D may match TRBD1 or TRBD2 (5 bases each). Germline V gene data show CDR1 as SGHRS and CDR2 as YFSETQ. CDR3 length equals 16 residues. V lost 2 bases to trimming and J lost 6 bases, with 18 bases between them. This CDR3 is CASSLEQVARSNEQFF. The CDR3 nucleotides read TGCGCCAGCAGCTTAGAACAGGTAGCGCGATCCAATGAGCAGTTCTTC.

V usage is TRBV20-1 and J usage is TRBJ2-5; the match to TRBD2 covers 8 bases. V lost 0 bases and J lost 1; bases outside the gene matches: 7. The CDR3 spans 16 residues. CDR1 is DFQATT and CDR2 is SNEGSKA in the germline V gene (reference sequence). CDR3 sequence reads: CSARDGILAVQETQYF. The DNA of the CDR3 is TGCAGTGCTAGAGATGGTATACTAGCGGTCCAAGAGACCCAGTACTTC.

The chain combines TRBV7-9 with TRBJ1-2, with unresolved D. CDR1 SEHNR and CDR2 FQNEAQ come from the germline V gene (reference sequence). V was pared by 1 base and J by 8 bases, with 14 bases between. There are 14 residues in the CDR3. This CDR3 is CASSLVSLTSGYTF. Written as DNA, the CDR3 is TGTGCCAGCAGCTTAGTATCTTTAACGTCGGGCTACACCTTC.

The chain couples TRBV15 to TRBJ2-7; D is unclear. V dropped 0 bases and J dropped 5 bases, with 5 bases sitting between them. The CDR3 is made up of 12 amino acids. CDR1 and CDR2 from the germline V gene are LNHNV and YYDKDF (reference sequence). The DNA of the CDR3 is TGTGCCACCAGCAGAGAAGGGAACGAGCAGTACTTC. Translating gives CATSREGNEQYF.

This chain joins TRBV6-1 and TRBJ2-7; D not resolved. With 2 bases removed from V and 3 bases from J, the gap between germline ends came to 14 bases. Looked up from germline, CDR1 is MNHNS and CDR2 is SASEGT. The CDR3 is 15 residues long. In DNA, the CDR3 is TGTGCCAGCAGTGAAACGGGTGACACGGTCTACGAGCAGTACTTC. Amino acids: CASSETGDTVYEQYF.

The chain employs TRBV6-1 and TRBJ2-6; TRBD2 matches at 9 bases. The V and J ends lost 5 bases and 0 bases, in that order; junction bases with no gene match: 8. CDR1 and CDR2 from the germline V gene are MNHNS and SASEGT. CDR3 length: 18 residues. The CDR3 nucleotides are TGTGCCAGCAGTACGCGGGGGGGGGGGATCTCTGGGGCCAACGTCCTGACTTTC. It encodes CASSTRGGGISGANVLTF.

This clone was seen repeatedly, ten times or more. J is TRBJ2-3 and V is TRBV5-6; perhaps D is TRBD1 or TRBD2 (5 bases each). The CDR3 spans 16 residues. The V and J ends lost 0 bases and 1 base respectively, with 12 bases between them. Germline V gives CDR1 SGHDT, CDR2 YYEEEE. The CDR3 DNA follows: TGTGCCAGCAGCTTGGAGGGCAGGGACGGCACAGATACGCAGTATTTT. Protein: CASSLEGRDGTDTQYF. The full variable domain, completed using reference TRBV5-6 and TRBJ2-3, is DAGVTQSPTHLIKTRGQQVTLRCSPKSGHDTVSWYQQALGQGPQFIFQYYEEEERQRGNFPDRFSGHQFPNYSSELNVNALLLGDSALYLCASSLEGRDGTDTQYFGPGTRLTVL.

By share of the sample, this clone is medium-sized. This sequence joins TRBV10-1 and TRBJ2-2; 9 bases match TRBD1. In germline, CDR1 is WNHNN, CDR2 SYGVQD (reference sequence). The CDR3 spans 16 residues. The V and J ends lost 6 bases and 3 bases, in that order; junction bases with no gene match: 8. The CDR3 DNA sequence: TGCGCCAGCAGCGAATACCGGGACAGGGACACCGGGGAGCTGTTTTTT. The encoded protein is CASSEYRDRDTGELFF.

A remark on this clone: One end of the junction varies from germline; a read error may be responsible. This chain connects TRBV6-1 to TRBJ1-5; TRBD1 matches at 9 bases. The CDR3 consists of 15 residues. Germline CDR1 reads MNHNS; CDR2 reads SASEGT. CDR3 sequence reads: CASMPDTGGSQPQHF. The CDR3, as DNA: TGTGCCAGCATGCCCGACACAGGGGGCAGTCAGCCCCAACATTTT.

Of note for this clone: A read error may account for a junction end that differs from germline. The rearrangement links TRBV20-1 to TRBJ1-5; TRBD1 agrees at 7 bases. Germline CDR1 and CDR2: DFQATT and SNEGSKA (reference sequence). The CDR3 length is 15 residues. The CDR3 loop is CSARRLGQINQPQKF. CDR3 nucleotide sequence: TGCAGTGCTCGTCGGTTGGGACAGATCAATCAGCCCCAGAAGTTT.

The CDR3 nucleotides are TGTGCCAGCAGCTCCAGGGGGTCCGTTCAAGAGACCCAGTACTTC. Protein: CASSSRGSVQETQYF. The rearrangement joins TRBV5-4 to TRBJ2-5; 7 bases map to TRBD1. V trimming: 3 bases; J trimming: 2 bases; junction bases outside the gene matches: 7. Germline values: CDR1 SGHNT, CDR2 YYREEE (reference sequence). The CDR3 sequence is 15 residues long.

In regard to this clone: This may come from a read error, since a much larger clone is one base off. The chain is built from TRBV9 and TRBJ2-5; no reliable D call. The CDR3 loop spans 14 amino acids. Germline V lookup: CDR1 SGDLS, CDR2 YYNGEE. The DNA for the CDR3 is TGTGCCAGCGGCGTAGCCGTGGATGCCGAGACCCAGTACTTC. This encodes CASGVAVDAETQYF.

This clone has only a few counts. This chain joins TRBV29-1 and TRBJ1-4; D might be TRBD1 (6 bases). This CDR3 contains 15 residues. Germline CDR1 reads SQVTM; CDR2 reads ANQGSEA. V was clipped by 7 bases and J by 8 bases, with 23 bases between them. The CDR3: CSAGTHQRRGEKLFF. In DNA, the CDR3 is TGCAGCGCGGGGACACATCAAAGGAGGGGGGAAAAACTGTTTTTT.